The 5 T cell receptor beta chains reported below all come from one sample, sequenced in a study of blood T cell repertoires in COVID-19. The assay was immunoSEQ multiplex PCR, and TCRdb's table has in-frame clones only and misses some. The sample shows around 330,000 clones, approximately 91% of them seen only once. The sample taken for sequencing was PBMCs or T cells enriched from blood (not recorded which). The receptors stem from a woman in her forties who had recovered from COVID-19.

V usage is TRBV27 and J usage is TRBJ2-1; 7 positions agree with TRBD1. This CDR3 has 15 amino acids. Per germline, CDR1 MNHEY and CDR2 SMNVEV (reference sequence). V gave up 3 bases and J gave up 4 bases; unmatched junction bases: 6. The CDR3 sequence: CASSLTGTAYNEQFF. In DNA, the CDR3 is TGTGCCAGCAGTTTGACCGGGACAGCGTACAATGAGCAGTTCTTC.

DNA of the CDR3: TGTGCCAGCATGTTGGGTGTCGGGGGGAACTACGAGCAGTACTTC. Protein: CASMLGVGGNYEQYF. The chain uses TRBV28 and TRBJ2-7; 7 bases fit TRBD2. Germline CDR1 is MDHEN and CDR2 is SYDVKM. After removal of 7 bases from V and 3 bases from J, the junction contained 12 bases not matched to a gene. This CDR3 region has 15 residues. Supplemented by reference TRBV28 and TRBJ2-7, the full variable domain reads DVKVTQSSRYLVKRTGEKVFLECVQDMDHENMFWYRQDPGLGLRLIYFSYDVKMKEKGDIPEGYSVSREKKERFSLILESASTNQTSMYLCASMLGVGGNYEQYFGPGTRLTVT.

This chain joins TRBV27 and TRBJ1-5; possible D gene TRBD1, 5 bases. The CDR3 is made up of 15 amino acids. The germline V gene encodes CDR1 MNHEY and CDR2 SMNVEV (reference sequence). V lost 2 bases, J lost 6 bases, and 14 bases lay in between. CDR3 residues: CASSLDGGEFQPQHF. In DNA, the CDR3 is TGTGCCAGCAGTTTAGATGGGGGGGAGTTTCAGCCCCAGCATTTT.

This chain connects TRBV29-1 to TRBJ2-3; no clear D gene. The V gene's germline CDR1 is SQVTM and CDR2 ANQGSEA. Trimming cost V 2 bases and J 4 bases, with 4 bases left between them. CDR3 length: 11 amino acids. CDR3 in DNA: TGCAGCGTTGAACTCCCAGATACGCAGTATTTT. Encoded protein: CSVELPDTQYF.

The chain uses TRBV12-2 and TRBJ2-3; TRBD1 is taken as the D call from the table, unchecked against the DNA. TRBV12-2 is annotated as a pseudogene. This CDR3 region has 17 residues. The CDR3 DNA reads TGTGCAAGTCGCTACAGATCAAGACAGTATTCTGCAGATACGCAGTATTTT. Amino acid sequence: CASRYRSRQYSADTQYF.